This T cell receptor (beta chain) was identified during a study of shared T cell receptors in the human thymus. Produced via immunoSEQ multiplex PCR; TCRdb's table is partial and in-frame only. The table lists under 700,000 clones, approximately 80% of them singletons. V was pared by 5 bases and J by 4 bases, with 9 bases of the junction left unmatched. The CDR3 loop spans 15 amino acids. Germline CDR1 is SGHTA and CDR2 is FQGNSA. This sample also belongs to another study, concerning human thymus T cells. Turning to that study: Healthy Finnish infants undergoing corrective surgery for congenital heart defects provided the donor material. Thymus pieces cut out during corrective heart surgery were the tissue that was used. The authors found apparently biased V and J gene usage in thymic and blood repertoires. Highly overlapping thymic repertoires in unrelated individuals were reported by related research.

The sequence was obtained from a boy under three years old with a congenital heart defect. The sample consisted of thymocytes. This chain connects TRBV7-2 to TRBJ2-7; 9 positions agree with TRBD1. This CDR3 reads CASSKYRGLQYEQYF. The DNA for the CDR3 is TGTGCCAGCAGCAAATACAGGGGGCTTCAGTACGAGCAGTACTTC.